This T cell receptor (beta chain) came from a study of shared clonotypes between healthy human individuals. This clone was detected a few times. Method: immunoSEQ multiplex PCR; TCRdb's copy keeps in-frame clones and lacks some. The repertoire holds 2.3 million or so clones, with 85% to 95% as singletons. The receptor comes from a man between 18 and 35 years old in good health. Some clones in this sample may be carry-over from other donors' samples. Sequenced material: naive CD4+ T cells from PBMCs. Subset noted: CD45RA+ positively selected.

DNA for the CDR3: TGCGCCAGCAGCCCTCGAAGAAACTATGGCTACACCTTC. Translation gives CASSPRRNYGYTF. The V and J genes are TRBV5-1 and TRBJ1-2; D gene unclear. V dropped 4 bases and J dropped 2 bases, with 9 bases sitting between them. This CDR3 region has 13 residues. Germline CDR1 reads SGHRS; CDR2 reads YFSETQ.